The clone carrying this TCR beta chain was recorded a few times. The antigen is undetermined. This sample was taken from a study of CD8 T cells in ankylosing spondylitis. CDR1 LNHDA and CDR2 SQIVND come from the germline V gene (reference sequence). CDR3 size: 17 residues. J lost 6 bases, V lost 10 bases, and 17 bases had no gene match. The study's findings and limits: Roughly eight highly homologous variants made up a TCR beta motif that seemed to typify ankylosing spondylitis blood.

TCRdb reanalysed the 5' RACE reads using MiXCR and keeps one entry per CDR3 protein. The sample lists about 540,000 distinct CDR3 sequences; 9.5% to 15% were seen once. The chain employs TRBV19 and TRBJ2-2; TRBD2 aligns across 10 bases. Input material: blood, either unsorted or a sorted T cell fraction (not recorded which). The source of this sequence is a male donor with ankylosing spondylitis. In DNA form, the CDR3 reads TGTGCCACCGAGGGGCTAGCGGGAGAGGTTCGCCCCGGGGAGCTGTTTTTT. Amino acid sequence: CATEGLAGEVRPGELFF.